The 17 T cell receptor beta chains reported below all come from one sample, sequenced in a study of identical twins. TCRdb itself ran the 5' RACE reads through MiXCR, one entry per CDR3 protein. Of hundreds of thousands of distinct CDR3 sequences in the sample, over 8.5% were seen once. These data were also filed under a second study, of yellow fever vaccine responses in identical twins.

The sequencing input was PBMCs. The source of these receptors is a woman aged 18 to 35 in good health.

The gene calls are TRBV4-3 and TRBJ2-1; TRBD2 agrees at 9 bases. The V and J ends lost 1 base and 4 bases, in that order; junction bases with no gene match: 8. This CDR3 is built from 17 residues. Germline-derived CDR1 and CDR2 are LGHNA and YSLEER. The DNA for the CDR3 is TGCGCCAGCAGCCAAGTCCCTAGCGGGATGGGGTACAATGAGCAGTTCTTC. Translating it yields CASSQVPSGMGYNEQFF.

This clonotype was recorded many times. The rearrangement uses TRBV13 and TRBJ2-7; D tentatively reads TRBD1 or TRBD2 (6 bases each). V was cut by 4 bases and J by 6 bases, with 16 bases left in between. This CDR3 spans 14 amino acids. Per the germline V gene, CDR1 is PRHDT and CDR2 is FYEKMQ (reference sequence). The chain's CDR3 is CASSSRRGAGEQYF. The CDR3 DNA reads TGTGCCAGCAGCTCCCGTAGGGGGGCTGGCGAGCAGTACTTC. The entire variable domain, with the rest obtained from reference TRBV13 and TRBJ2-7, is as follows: AAGVIQSPRHLIKEKRETATLKCYPIPRHDTVYWYQQGPGQDPQFLISFYEKMQSDKGSIPDRFSAQQFSDYHSELNMSSLELGDSALYFCASSSRRGAGEQYFGPGTRLTVT.

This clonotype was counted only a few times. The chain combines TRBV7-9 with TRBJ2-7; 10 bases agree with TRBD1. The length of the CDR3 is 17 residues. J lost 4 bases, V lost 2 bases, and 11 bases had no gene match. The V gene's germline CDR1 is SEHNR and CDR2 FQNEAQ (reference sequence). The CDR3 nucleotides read TGTGCCAGCAGCTTAAATAAGGGGCCGGGACAGGGGTACGAGCAGTACTTC. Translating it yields CASSLNKGPGQGYEQYF.

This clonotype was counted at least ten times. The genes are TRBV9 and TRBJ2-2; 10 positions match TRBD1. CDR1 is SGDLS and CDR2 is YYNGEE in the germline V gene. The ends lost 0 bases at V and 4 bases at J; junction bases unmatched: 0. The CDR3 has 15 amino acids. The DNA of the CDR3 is TGTGCCAGCAGCGTAGGGGACAGGGGCACCGGGGAGCTGTTTTTT. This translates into CASSVGDRGTGELFF. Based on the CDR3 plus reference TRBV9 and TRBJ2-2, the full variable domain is DSGVTQTPKHLITATGQRVTLRCSPRSGDLSVYWYQQSLDQGLQFLIQYYNGEERAKGNILERFSAQQFPDLHSELNLSSLELGDSALYFCASSVGDRGTGELFFGEGSRLTVL.

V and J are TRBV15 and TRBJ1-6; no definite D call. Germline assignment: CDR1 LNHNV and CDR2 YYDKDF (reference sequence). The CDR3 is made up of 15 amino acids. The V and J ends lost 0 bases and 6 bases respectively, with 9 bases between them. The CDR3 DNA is TGTGCCACCAGCAGAGATCGGGCCAGTAATTCACCCCTCCACTTT. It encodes CATSRDRASNSPLHF.

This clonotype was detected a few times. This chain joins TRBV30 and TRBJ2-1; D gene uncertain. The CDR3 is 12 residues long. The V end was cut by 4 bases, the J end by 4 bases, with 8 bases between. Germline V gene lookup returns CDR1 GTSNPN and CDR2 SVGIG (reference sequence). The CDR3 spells CAWNGVYNEQFF. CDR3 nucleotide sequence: TGTGCCTGGAATGGAGTATACAATGAGCAGTTCTTC. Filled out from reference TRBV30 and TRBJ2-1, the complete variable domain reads SQTIHQWPATLVQPVGSPLSLECTVEGTSNPNLYWYRQAAGRGLQLLFYSVGIGQISSEVPQNLSASRPQDRQFILSSKKLLLSDSGFYLCAWNGVYNEQFFGPGTRLTVL.

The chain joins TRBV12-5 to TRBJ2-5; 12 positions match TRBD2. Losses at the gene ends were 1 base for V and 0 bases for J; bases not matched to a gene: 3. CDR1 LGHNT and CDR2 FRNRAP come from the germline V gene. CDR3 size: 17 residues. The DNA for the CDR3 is TGTGCTAGTGGTTTGGGATGGACTAGCGGGAACCAAGAGACCCAGTACTTC. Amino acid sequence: CASGLGWTSGNQETQYF.

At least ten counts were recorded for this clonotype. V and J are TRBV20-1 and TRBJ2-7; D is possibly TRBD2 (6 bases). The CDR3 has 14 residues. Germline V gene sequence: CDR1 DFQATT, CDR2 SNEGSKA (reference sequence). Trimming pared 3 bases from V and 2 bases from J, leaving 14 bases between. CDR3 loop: CSASPPGGAYEQYF. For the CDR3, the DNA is TGCAGTGCTAGTCCCCCAGGAGGGGCCTACGAGCAGTACTTC.

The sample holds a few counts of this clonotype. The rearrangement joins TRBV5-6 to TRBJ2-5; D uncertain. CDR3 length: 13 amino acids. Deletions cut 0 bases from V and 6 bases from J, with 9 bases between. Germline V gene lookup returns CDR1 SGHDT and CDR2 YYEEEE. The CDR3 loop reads CASSLGMVQTQYF. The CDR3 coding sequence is TGTGCCAGCAGCTTGGGGATGGTCCAGACCCAGTACTTC.

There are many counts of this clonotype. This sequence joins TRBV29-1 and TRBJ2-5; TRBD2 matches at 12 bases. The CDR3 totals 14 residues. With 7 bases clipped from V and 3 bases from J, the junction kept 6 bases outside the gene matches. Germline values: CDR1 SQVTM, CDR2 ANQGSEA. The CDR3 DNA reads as TGCAGCGCCAATCTAGCGGGGGGGGAAGAGACCCAGTACTTC. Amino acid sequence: CSANLAGGEETQYF.

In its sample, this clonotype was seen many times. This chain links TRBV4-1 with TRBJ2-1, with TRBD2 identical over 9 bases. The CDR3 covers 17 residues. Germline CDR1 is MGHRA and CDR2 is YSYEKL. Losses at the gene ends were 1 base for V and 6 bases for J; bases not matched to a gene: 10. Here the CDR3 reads CASSQGQLAGQGNEQFF. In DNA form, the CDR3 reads TGCGCCAGCAGCCAAGGACAGCTAGCGGGACAAGGCAATGAGCAGTTCTTC.

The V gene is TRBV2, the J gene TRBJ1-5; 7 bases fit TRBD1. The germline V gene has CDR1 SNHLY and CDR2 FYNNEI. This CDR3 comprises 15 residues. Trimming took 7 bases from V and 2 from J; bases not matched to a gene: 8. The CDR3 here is CASTTGVAGNQPQHF. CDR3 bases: TGTGCCAGCACCACAGGGGTAGCCGGCAATCAGCCCCAGCATTTT.

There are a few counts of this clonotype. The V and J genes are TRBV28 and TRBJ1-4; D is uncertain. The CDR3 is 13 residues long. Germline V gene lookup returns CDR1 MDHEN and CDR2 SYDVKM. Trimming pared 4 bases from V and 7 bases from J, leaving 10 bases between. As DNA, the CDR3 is TGTGCCAGCAGTTACAGAATGAGTGAAAAACTGTTTTTT. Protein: CASSYRMSEKLFF.

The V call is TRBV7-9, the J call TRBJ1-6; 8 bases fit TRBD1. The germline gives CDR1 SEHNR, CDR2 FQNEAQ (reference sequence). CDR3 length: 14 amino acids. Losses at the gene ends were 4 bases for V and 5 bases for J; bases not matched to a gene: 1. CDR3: CASSSGQDNSPLHF. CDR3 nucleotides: TGTGCCAGCAGCTCGGGACAGGATAATTCACCCCTCCACTTT.

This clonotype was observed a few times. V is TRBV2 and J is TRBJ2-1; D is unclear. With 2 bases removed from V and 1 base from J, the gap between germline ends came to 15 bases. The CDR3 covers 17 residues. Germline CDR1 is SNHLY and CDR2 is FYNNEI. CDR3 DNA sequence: TGTGCCAGCAGTGAATTTGCGGAGCAGTCGTCCTACAATGAGCAGTTCTTC. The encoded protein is CASSEFAEQSSYNEQFF.

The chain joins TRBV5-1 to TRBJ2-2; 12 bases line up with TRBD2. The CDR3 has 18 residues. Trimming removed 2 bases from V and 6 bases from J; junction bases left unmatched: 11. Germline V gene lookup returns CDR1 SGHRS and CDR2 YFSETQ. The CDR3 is CASSFRLAGEDPPGELFF. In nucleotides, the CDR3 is TGCGCCAGCAGCTTTAGACTAGCGGGAGAGGACCCGCCCGGGGAGCTGTTTTTT.

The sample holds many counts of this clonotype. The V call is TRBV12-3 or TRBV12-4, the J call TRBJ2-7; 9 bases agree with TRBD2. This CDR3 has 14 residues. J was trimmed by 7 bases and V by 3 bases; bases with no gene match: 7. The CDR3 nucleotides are TGTGCCAGCAGTTTCGGCGGGAGGGTCGATGAGCAGTACTTC. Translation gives CASSFGGRVDEQYF.